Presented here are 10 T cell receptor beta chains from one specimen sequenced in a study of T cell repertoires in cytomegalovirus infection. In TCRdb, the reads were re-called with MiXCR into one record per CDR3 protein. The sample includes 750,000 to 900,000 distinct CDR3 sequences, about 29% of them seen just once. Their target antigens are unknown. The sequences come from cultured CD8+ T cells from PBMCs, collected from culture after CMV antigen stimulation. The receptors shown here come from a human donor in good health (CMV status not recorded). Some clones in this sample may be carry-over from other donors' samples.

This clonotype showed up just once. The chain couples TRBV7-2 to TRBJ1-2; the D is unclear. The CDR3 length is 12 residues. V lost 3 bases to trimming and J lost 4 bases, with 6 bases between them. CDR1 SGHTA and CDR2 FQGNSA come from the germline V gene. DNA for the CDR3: TGTGCCAGCAGCTTTAACATCTATGGCTACACCTTC. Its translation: CASSFNIYGYTF.

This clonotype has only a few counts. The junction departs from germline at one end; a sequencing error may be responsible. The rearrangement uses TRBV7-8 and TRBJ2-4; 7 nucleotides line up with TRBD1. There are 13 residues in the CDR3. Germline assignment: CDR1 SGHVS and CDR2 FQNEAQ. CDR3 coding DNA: TGTGCCAGCAGCGCACGATCCGGGACAGAGGCGCACTTC. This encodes CASSARSGTEAHF. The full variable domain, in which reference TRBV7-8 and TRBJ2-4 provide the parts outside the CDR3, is GAGVSQSPRYKVAKRGQDVALRCDPISGHVSLFWYQQALGQGPEFLTYFQNEAQLDKSGLPSDRFFAERPEGSVSTLKIQRTQQEDSAVYLCASSARSGTEAHFGAGTRLSVL.

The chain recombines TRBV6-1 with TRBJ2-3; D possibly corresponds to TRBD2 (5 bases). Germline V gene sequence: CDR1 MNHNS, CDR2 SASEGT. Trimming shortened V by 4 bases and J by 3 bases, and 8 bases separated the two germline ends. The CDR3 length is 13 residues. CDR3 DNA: TGTGCCAGCAGTGTCGGGGTTACAGATACGCAGTATTTT. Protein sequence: CASSVGVTDTQYF.

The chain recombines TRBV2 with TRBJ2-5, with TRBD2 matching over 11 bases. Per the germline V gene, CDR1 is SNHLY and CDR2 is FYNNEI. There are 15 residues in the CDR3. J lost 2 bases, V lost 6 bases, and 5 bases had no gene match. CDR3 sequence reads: CASRASSGGQETQYF. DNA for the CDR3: TGTGCCAGCAGGGCCTCTAGCGGGGGGCAAGAGACCCAGTACTTC.

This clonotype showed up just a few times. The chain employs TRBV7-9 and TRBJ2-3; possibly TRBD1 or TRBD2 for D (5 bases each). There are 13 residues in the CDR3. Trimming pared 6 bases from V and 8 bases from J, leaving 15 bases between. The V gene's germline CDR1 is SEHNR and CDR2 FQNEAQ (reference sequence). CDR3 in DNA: TGTGCCAGCAGGCCGGGGCTCTCCCTTACGCAGTATTTT. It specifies CASRPGLSLTQYF.

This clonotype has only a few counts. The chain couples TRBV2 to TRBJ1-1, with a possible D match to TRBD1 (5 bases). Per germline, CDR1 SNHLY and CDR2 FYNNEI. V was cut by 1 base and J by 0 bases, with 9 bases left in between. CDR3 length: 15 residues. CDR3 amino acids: CASSEGKGLNTEAFF. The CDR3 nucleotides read TGTGCCAGCAGTGAAGGGAAGGGGTTGAACACTGAAGCTTTCTTT.

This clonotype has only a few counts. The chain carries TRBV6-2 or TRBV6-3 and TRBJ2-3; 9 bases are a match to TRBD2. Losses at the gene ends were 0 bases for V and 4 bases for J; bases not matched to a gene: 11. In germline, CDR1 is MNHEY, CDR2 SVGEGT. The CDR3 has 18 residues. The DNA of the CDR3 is TGTGCCAGCAGTTACTCAACCAAGGGACTAGCTCCGCCAGATACGCAGTATTTT. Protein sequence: CASSYSTKGLAPPDTQYF.

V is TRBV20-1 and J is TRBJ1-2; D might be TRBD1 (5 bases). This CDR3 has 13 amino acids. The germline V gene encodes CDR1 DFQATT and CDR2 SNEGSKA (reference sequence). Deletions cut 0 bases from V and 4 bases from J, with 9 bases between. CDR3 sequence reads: CSARDRAGYGYTF. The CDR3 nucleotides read TGCAGTGCTAGAGACAGGGCGGGCTATGGCTACACCTTC.

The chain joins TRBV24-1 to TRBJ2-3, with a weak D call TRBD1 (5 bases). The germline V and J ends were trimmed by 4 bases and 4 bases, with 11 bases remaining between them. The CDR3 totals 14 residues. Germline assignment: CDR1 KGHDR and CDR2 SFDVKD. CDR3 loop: CATSDPGRADTQYF. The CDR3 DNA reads TGTGCCACCAGTGACCCAGGGCGAGCAGATACGCAGTATTTT.

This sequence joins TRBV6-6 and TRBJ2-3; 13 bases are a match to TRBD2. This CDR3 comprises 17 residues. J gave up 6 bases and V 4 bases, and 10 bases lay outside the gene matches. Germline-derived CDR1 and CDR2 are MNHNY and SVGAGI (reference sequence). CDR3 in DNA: TGTGCCAGCAGTTGGGGACTAGCGGGGCTATCGGAGGATACGCAGTATTTT. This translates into CASSWGLAGLSEDTQYF.